A single sample gave rise to the 32 T cell receptor beta chains below, sequenced in a study of blood T cell repertoires in COVID-19. This table comes from immunoSEQ multiplex PCR, and its TCRdb copy is limited to in-frame clones, with some not included. The sample lists roughly 700,000 clones; around 89% were seen once. Sequencing was done on a sample of peripheral blood. The source of these receptors is a woman aged 18-35 years with acute or convalescent COVID-19.

V usage is TRBV5-1 and J usage is TRBJ1-1, with 9 bases matching TRBD1. The CDR3 spans 14 residues. The V segment lost 4 bases and the J segment 5 bases; nucleotides outside the gene matches: 6. Germline lookup yields CDR1 SGHRS and CDR2 YFSETQ. CDR3 coding DNA: TGCGCCAGCAGCCCCTTGGGGACAGGGACTGAAGCTTTCTTT. Encoded protein: CASSPLGTGTEAFF. Variable domain in full (rest from reference TRBV5-1 and TRBJ1-1): KAGVTQTPRYLIKTRGQQVTLSCSPISGHRSVSWYQQTPGQGLQFLFEYFSETQRNKGNFPGRFSGRQFSNSRSEMNVSTLELGDSALYLCASSPLGTGTEAFFGQGTRLTVV.

This chain uses TRBV6-5 with TRBJ1-5; 8 nucleotides match TRBD1. CDR3 length equals 15 residues. V lost 5 bases to trimming and J lost 4 bases; unmatched junction nucleotides: 7. Per germline, CDR1 MNHEY and CDR2 SVGAGI. The CDR3 spells CASSMDRVRNQPQHF. The CDR3 region has the DNA TGTGCCAGCAGTATGGACAGGGTCCGGAATCAGCCCCAGCATTTT.

This chain joins TRBV27 and TRBJ1-2; no definite D call. Trimming cost V 0 bases and J 3 bases, with 5 bases left between them. Germline-derived CDR1 and CDR2 are MNHEY and SMNVEV (reference sequence). The CDR3 length is 13 residues. The DNA for the CDR3 is TGTGCCAGCAGTTTATCGCGGTACTATGGCTACACCTTC. It yields the protein CASSLSRYYGYTF.

The chain links TRBV21-1 to TRBJ1-1; no check of the table's D call, TRBD1, against the DNA was made. TRBV21-1 is recorded as a pseudogene. The CDR3 sequence is 15 residues long. The CDR3 DNA reads as TGTGCCAGCAGCAAAGAGGCAGGGATGAACACTGAAGCTTTCTTT. Translation: CASSKEAGMNTEAFF.

This chain uses TRBV5-5 with TRBJ2-1; D is perhaps TRBD1 or TRBD2 (6 bases each). The V end lost 4 bases, the J end lost 8 bases, and 13 bases lay between the germline ends. Germline CDR1 and CDR2: SGHKS and YYEKEE (reference sequence). This CDR3 has 13 amino acids. CDR3 protein: CASSLGGQYEQFF. DNA of the CDR3: TGTGCCAGCAGCCTGGGGGGACAATATGAGCAGTTCTTC.

Of note for this clone: Other nucleotide sequences from this sample produce the same CDR3. The gene calls are TRBV5-4 and TRBJ2-1; 8 nucleotides match TRBD2. The junction had 8 bases not matched to a gene; V was cut back by 2 bases and J by 7 bases. CDR1 is SGHNT, CDR2 YYREEE, per germline (reference sequence). The CDR3 contains 15 residues. CDR3 coding DNA: TGTGCCAGCAGCTTCGGGCGGGGGGCTGGGAATGAGCAGTTCTTC. This gives the protein CASSFGRGAGNEQFF.

The V and J genes are TRBV6-2 or TRBV6-3 and TRBJ1-1; the D is unclear. The V and J ends lost 5 bases and 7 bases respectively, with 11 bases between them. The CDR3 spans 12 residues. The germline V gene encodes CDR1 MNHEY and CDR2 SVGEGT. DNA of the CDR3: TGTGCCAGCAGTCCCCCCGGGAGTGAAGCTTTCTTT. It codes for CASSPPGSEAFF.

The rearrangement joins TRBV12-5 to TRBJ1-3, with TRBD1 as a possible D gene (5 bases). The CDR3 consists of 16 residues. Germline CDR1 and CDR2: LGHNT and FRNRAP. The ends were cut back, 4 bases at V and 1 base at J, with 14 bases in the middle. CDR3 in DNA: TGTGCTAGTGGTTCCGGCGGGGGGGGATCTGGAAACACCATATATTTT. Its protein is CASGSGGGGSGNTIYF.

The rearrangement uses TRBV19 and TRBJ1-1, with D perhaps TRBD1 (6 bases). V lost 5 bases to trimming and J lost 4 bases, with 20 bases between them. This CDR3 has 16 residues. Germline CDR1 reads LNHDA; CDR2 reads SQIVND (reference sequence). For the CDR3, the DNA is TGTGCCAGTAGTCTGCCCCAGGGGCCCCAGAGCACTGAAGCTTTCTTT. This sequence encodes CASSLPQGPQSTEAFF.

The genes are TRBV9 and TRBJ1-2; 7 positions match TRBD1. This CDR3 contains 15 residues. Germline V gives CDR1 SGDLS, CDR2 YYNGEE. With V trimmed by 4 bases and J by 1 base, 7 bases remained unmatched. Here the CDR3 DNA reads TGTGCCAGCAGCCTTCGGGACAGTAGTAACTATGGCTACACCTTC. Amino acids: CASSLRDSSNYGYTF.

The chain combines TRBV19 with TRBJ2-1, with 7 bases aligning to TRBD1. Losses at the gene ends were 4 bases for V and 0 bases for J; bases not matched to a gene: 3. Germline V lookup: CDR1 LNHDA, CDR2 SQIVND (reference sequence). The CDR3 sequence is 15 residues long. The CDR3 nucleotides read TGTGCCAGTAGTACGACAGGGACCTCCTACAATGAGCAGTTCTTC. Translating gives CASSTTGTSYNEQFF.

The rearrangement links TRBV5-1 to TRBJ1-3, with TRBD1 identical over 7 bases. Germline V lookup: CDR1 SGHRS, CDR2 YFSETQ. V lost 0 bases, J lost 2 bases, and 5 bases stayed unmatched. The CDR3 has 16 amino acids. CDR3 coding DNA: TGCGCCAGCAGCTTGGACCCCGGACAGGCTGGAAACACCATATATTTT. Encoded protein: CASSLDPGQAGNTIYF.

The chain carries TRBV7-9 and TRBJ2-7; 15 bases fit TRBD2. J lost 4 bases, V lost 5 bases, and 6 bases had no gene match. This CDR3 is 16 amino acids long. Germline values: CDR1 SEHNR, CDR2 FQNEAQ (reference sequence). The CDR3 region is CASSPGLAGGVYEQYF. CDR3 in DNA: TGTGCCAGCAGCCCGGGACTAGCGGGGGGAGTTTACGAGCAGTACTTC.

The chain employs TRBV24-1 and TRBJ1-1, with 10 bases aligning to TRBD1. Germline CDR1 KGHDR, CDR2 SFDVKD. The trim removed 4 bases at V and 5 bases at J, leaving 6 bases unmatched. CDR3 length: 15 amino acids. The CDR3 DNA sequence: TGTGCCACCAGTGACCTGGGACAGGGGTATACTGAAGCTTTCTTT. Amino acids: CATSDLGQGYTEAFF.

V and J are TRBV7-9 and TRBJ1-2; D unclear. The CDR3 runs to 15 residues. The ends were cut back, 1 base at V and 6 bases at J, with 15 bases in the middle. CDR1 SEHNR and CDR2 FQNEAQ come from the germline V gene (reference sequence). The DNA of the CDR3 is TGTGCCAGCAGCTTAGATATTTCTATTCTGGATGGCTACACCTTC. Its translation: CASSLDISILDGYTF.

This clone turned up a few times. The genes are TRBV7-2 and TRBJ2-7; D remains ambiguous. Germline CDR1 SGHTA, CDR2 FQGNSA. Trimming left V 5 bases short and J 6 bases short, with 14 bases between. The CDR3 sequence is 13 residues long. CDR3 bases: TGTGCCAGCAGCATTCCGACAATCTCCGAGCAGTACTTC. Translated, it gives CASSIPTISEQYF.

In its sample, this clone was seen once. V gene TRBV6-2 or TRBV6-3 combines with J gene TRBJ2-7, with D unclear. V was cut by 5 bases and J by 3 bases, with 11 bases left in between. Germline loops: CDR1 MNHEY, CDR2 SVGEGT. The CDR3 spans 13 residues. CDR3 region: CASSVRGSYEQYF. CDR3 sequence (DNA): TGTGCCAGCAGTGTGCGCGGTAGCTACGAGCAGTACTTC.

The chain recombines TRBV5-8 with TRBJ1-1; 9 positions match TRBD1. The CDR3 length is 15 residues. V lost 0 bases to trimming and J lost 6 bases; unmatched junction nucleotides: 6. The V gene's germline CDR1 is SGHTS and CDR2 YDEGEE. The CDR3 region is CASSLAGTGRPEAFF. The CDR3 DNA sequence: TGTGCCAGCAGCTTGGCCGGGACAGGGCGCCCTGAAGCTTTCTTT.

The chain combines TRBV5-8 with TRBJ1-6; D is possibly TRBD1 (5 bases). Deletions cut 2 bases from V and 10 bases from J, with 10 bases between. The CDR3 is 13 residues long. The germline CDR1 and CDR2 sequences are SGHTS and YDEGEE. Here the CDR3 reads CASSFRVGSPLHF. The CDR3 region has the DNA TGTGCCAGCAGCTTCAGGGTTGGGTCACCCCTCCACTTT.

The chain uses TRBV4-3 and TRBJ1-2, with a tentative D call TRBD1 (6 bases). Germline CDR1 reads LGHNA; CDR2 reads YSLEER. Trimming left V 0 bases short and J 0 bases short, with 14 bases between. This CDR3 is 17 amino acids long. This chain's CDR3 is CASSQEDRFSPNYGYTF. CDR3 DNA sequence: TGCGCCAGCAGCCAAGAGGACAGATTTTCACCTAACTATGGCTACACCTTC.

The chain employs TRBV5-5 and TRBJ2-1; D is possibly TRBD1 (6 bases). With 3 bases removed from V and 2 bases from J, the gap between germline ends came to 9 bases. CDR3 size: 14 residues. Looked up from germline, CDR1 is SGHKS and CDR2 is YYEKEE (reference sequence). The CDR3, as DNA: TGTGCCAGCAGCTACACAGGGACCTACAATGAGCAGTTCTTC. It translates to CASSYTGTYNEQFF.

This chain connects TRBV11-2 to TRBJ2-7; D might be TRBD2 (5 bases). The CDR3 consists of 14 residues. The germline V and J ends were trimmed by 6 bases and 3 bases, with 15 bases remaining between them. Germline CDR1 SGHAT, CDR2 FQNNGV. CDR3: CASRPWGESYEQYF. As DNA, the CDR3 is TGTGCCAGCAGACCTTGGGGAGAAAGCTACGAGCAGTACTTC.

This clone was observed a single time. The chain combines TRBV20-1 with TRBJ1-2, with D unclear. The V gene's germline CDR1 is DFQATT and CDR2 SNEGSKA (reference sequence). Deletions cut 1 base from V and 5 bases from J, with 5 bases between. The CDR3 sequence is 11 residues long. The CDR3 spells CSARGLYGYTF. CDR3 DNA: TGCAGTGCTAGAGGTCTGTATGGCTACACCTTC.

Concerning this clone itself: This sample includes further DNA sequences coding for the same CDR3. The genes are TRBV5-1 and TRBJ2-3, with 11 nucleotides matching TRBD2. J gave up 9 bases and V 0 bases, and 3 bases lay outside the gene matches. This CDR3 spans 14 amino acids. Germline V gene data show CDR1 as SGHRS and CDR2 as YFSETQ. The CDR3 is CASSLGLAGSTQYF. CDR3 DNA: TGCGCCAGCAGCTTGGGACTAGCGGGATCGACGCAGTATTTT. Supplemented by reference TRBV5-1 and TRBJ2-3, the full variable domain reads KAGVTQTPRYLIKTRGQQVTLSCSPISGHRSVSWYQQTPGQGLQFLFEYFSETQRNKGNFPGRFSGRQFSNSRSEMNVSTLELGDSALYLCASSLGLAGSTQYFGPGTRLTVL.

About this clone: Other DNA sequences within the sample encode an identical CDR3. The rearrangement uses TRBV12-3 or TRBV12-4 and TRBJ1-1; D may be TRBD1 (6 bases). There are 11 residues in the CDR3. V was pared by 6 bases and J by 8 bases, with 10 bases between. The CDR3 coding sequence is TGTGCCAGCAGCTTCGGGACAGAAGCTTTCTTT. This codes for CASSFGTEAFF.

The rearrangement links TRBV7-9 to TRBJ2-1; D is possibly TRBD1 (6 bases). The CDR3 loop spans 14 amino acids. Trimming cost V 5 bases and J 3 bases, with 11 bases left between them. Germline CDR1 reads SEHNR; CDR2 reads FQNEAQ (reference sequence). The CDR3 nucleotides are TGTGCCAGCAGCGCCGGGACACTCTACAATGAGCAGTTCTTC. Protein product: CASSAGTLYNEQFF.

V usage is TRBV9 and J usage is TRBJ2-1; D is possibly TRBD2 (5 bases). The V gene lost 2 bases and the J gene lost 2 bases, with 14 bases spanning the gap. This CDR3 region has 16 residues. Germline loops: CDR1 SGDLS, CDR2 YYNGEE. CDR3 DNA: TGTGCCAGCAGCGTCGGAGGTTTGGGTGCCTACAATGAGCAGTTCTTC. It encodes CASSVGGLGAYNEQFF.

V is TRBV3-1 (or the pseudogene TRBV3-2) and J is TRBJ1-1; maybe TRBD1 (5 bases). The ends were cut back, 5 bases at V and 1 base at J, with 11 bases in the middle. The V gene's germline CDR1 is LGHDT and CDR2 YNNKEL (reference sequence). This CDR3 spans 14 amino acids. CDR3 in DNA: TGTGCCAGCAGCGTCCTGACAGAGAACACTGAAGCTTTCTTT. This sequence encodes CASSVLTENTEAFF.

The gene calls are TRBV7-9 and TRBJ1-1, with TRBD1 as a possible D gene (6 bases). Germline values: CDR1 SEHNR, CDR2 FQNEAQ (reference sequence). CDR3 size: 13 residues. Trimming removed 4 bases from V and 8 bases from J, with 14 bases in between. The CDR3 reads CASSYPTGKEAFF. CDR3 sequence (DNA): TGTGCCAGCAGCTACCCTACAGGGAAGGAAGCTTTCTTT. Full variable domain (remainder filled in from reference TRBV7-9 and TRBJ1-1): DTGVSQNPRHKITKRGQNVTFRCDPISEHNRLYWYRQTLGQGPEFLTYFQNEAQLEKSRLLSDRFSAERPKGSFSTLEIQRTEQGDSAMYLCASSYPTGKEAFFGQGTRLTVV.

The V call is TRBV5-1, the J call TRBJ1-1; D might be TRBD1 (6 bases). The CDR3 spans 15 residues. Germline V CDR1 and CDR2: SGHRS, YFSETQ. V shed 2 bases and J shed 11 bases, with 22 bases lying between them. In DNA form, the CDR3 reads TGCGCCAGCAGCTTCATGAAGGGCGGGGGCGAGGTGGCTTTCTTT. It yields the protein CASSFMKGGGEVAFF.

This rearrangement joins TRBV6-2 or TRBV6-3 to TRBJ2-1; 8 nucleotides agree with TRBD2. The germline CDR1 and CDR2 sequences are MNHEY and SVGEGT. V gave up 5 bases and J gave up 2 bases; unmatched junction bases: 5. The length of the CDR3 is 15 residues. This CDR3 reads CASSSGGPPYNEQFF. The CDR3 DNA reads TGTGCCAGCAGTAGCGGGGGCCCGCCCTACAATGAGCAGTTCTTC.

The CDR3 DNA reads as TGTGCCATCAGTGAGCCAGACATGAACACTGAAGCTTTCTTT. Protein sequence: CAISEPDMNTEAFF. V and J are TRBV10-3 and TRBJ1-1; D unclear. CDR3 length: 14 amino acids. The germline CDR1 and CDR2 sequences are ENHRY and SYGVKD. The germline V and J ends were trimmed by 2 bases and 0 bases, with 7 bases remaining between them.